The rows below give T cell receptor beta chains drawn from one sample of a study of blood T cell repertoires in COVID-19. Assay used: immunoSEQ multiplex PCR; TCRdb lists only in-frame clones, some missing. This sample has about 190,000 clones; around nine tenths occur once, and the top ten carry 1.6%. The sample consisted of peripheral blood. Receptor source: a man aged 18-30 years with active or convalescent COVID-19. The CDR3 runs from the conserved cysteine through the conserved F or W. Each record gives: J gene, clone size, V gene, D gene, CDR3 DNA, CDR3 protein. A D gene is named only where the DNA matches it firmly. Size is stated for part of the rows, as once, few or many counts, or as a class when the clone is expanded.

>TRBJ1-5|NA|TRBV28|NA
TGTGCCAGCAGCCTCGCTCGGGACGGGAGGAGTCAGCCCCAGCATTTT
CASSLARDGRSQPQHF
>TRBJ1-1|NA|TRBV5-6|NA
TGTGCCAGCAGCTTGGCCCCCAGGGGCCTCGTGAACACTGAAGCTTTCTTT
CASSLAPRGLVNTEAFF
>TRBJ1-3|NA|TRBV30|NA
TGTGCCTGGAGTAAGGGGTTACGAGGAAACACCATATATTTT
CAWSKGLRGNTIYF
>TRBJ2-2|NA|TRBV7-3|TRBD2
TGTGCCAGCAGCCCAAGTGGGTGGACTAGCACCGGGGAGCTGTTTTTT
CASSPSGWTSTGELFF
>TRBJ2-7|few|TRBV19|NA
TGTGCCAGTAGTTTGGTAGTGAGCTCCTACGAGCAGTACTTC
CASSLVVSSYEQYF
>TRBJ1-5|once|TRBV9|NA
TGTGCCAGCAGCGTTGGAGCCTTCGTGGATCGGCCCCAGCATTTT
CASSVGAFVDRPQHF
>TRBJ2-3|NA|TRBV2|TRBD2
TGTGCCAGCAGTGAATTCGGGGGGACAGATACGCAGTATTTT
CASSEFGGTDTQYF
>TRBJ2-2|few|TRBV7-3|TRBD1
TGTGCCAGCAGCTTAGAGGGGGCCGGGTTCGTTTCCACCGGGGAGCTGTTTTTT
CASSLEGAGFVSTGELFF
>TRBJ1-2|NA|TRBV15|NA
TGTGCCACCAGCAGAGATTTGCGGGGTGGGGTCTATGGCTACACCTTC
CATSRDLRGGVYGYTF
>TRBJ1-1|NA|TRBV7-9|NA
TGTGCCAGCAGCGCTAACCTGGACACTGAAGCTTTCTTT
CASSANLDTEAFF
>TRBJ2-7|NA|TRBV7-9|NA
TGTGCCAGCAGCTTAGGGGCAGGGTCTGGGCAGTACTTC
CASSLGAGSGQYF
>TRBJ1-5|NA|TRBV7-9|NA
TGTGCCAGCAGCTTAGGGGAGGGCCCGAATCAGCCCCAGCATTTT
CASSLGEGPNQPQHF
>TRBJ2-3|once|TRBV5-1|NA
TGCGCCAGCAGCTTTACGGGGACTAGCACAGATACGCAGTATTTT
CASSFTGTSTDTQYF
>TRBJ2-1|NA|TRBV3-1/TRBV3-2|TRBD1
TGTGCCAGCAGCCAACAGGGGGTACATGAGCAGTTCTTC
CASSQQGVHEQFF
>TRBJ2-7|NA|TRBV13|TRBD2
TGTGCCAGCATCAGACCTGGACTAGCGGCCGAAGGGTACGAGCAGTACTTC
CASIRPGLAAEGYEQYF
>TRBJ1-2|NA|TRBV4-3|NA
TGCGCCAGCAGCCAAGAGGGGGGGCACGGAGGCTACACCTTC
CASSQEGGHGGYTF
>TRBJ1-1|NA|TRBV18|NA
TGTGCCAGCTCAAGTGGAGTAGAGACTGAAGCTTTCTTT
CASSSGVETEAFF
>TRBJ2-7|NA|TRBV18|TRBD2
TGTGCCAGCTCACCAATGGAACTAGCGGGGGGCTACGAGCAGTACTTC
CASSPMELAGGYEQYF
>TRBJ1-6|NA|TRBV12-5|TRBD1
TGTGCTAGTGGTTTGGATTTTTCGGGACAGGAGAATTCACCCCTCCACTTT
CASGLDFSGQENSPLHF
>TRBJ1-5|NA|TRBV30|NA
TGTGCCTGGAGTAGGGGTTTCAATCAGCCCCAGCATTTT
CAWSRGFNQPQHF
>TRBJ1-2|NA|TRBV7-2|NA
TGTGCCAGCAGCTTAAGTACGACTGGCTATGGCTACACCTTC
CASSLSTTGYGYTF
>TRBJ2-5|few|TRBV4-1|TRBD1
TGCGCCAGCAGCCAAGATCCGCCTGGGACAGCCGAGGAGACCCAGTACTTC
CASSQDPPGTAEETQYF
>TRBJ2-7|NA|TRBV30|TRBD2
TGTGCCTGGAACCTGGGGGCTAGCGGGACGGAACCCTACGAGCAGTACTTC
CAWNLGASGTEPYEQYF
>TRBJ1-1|once|TRBV4-3|NA
TGCGCCAGCAGCCTGGCCGGGTCATACCCTACAGCTTTCTTT
CASSLAGSYPTAFF
>TRBJ2-1|once|TRBV6-1|TRBD1
TGTGCCAGCAGTGAAGACAGGGGAGTCTACAATGAGCAGTTCTTC
CASSEDRGVYNEQFF
>TRBJ1-4|NA|TRBV7-6|TRBD1
TGTGCCAGCAGCTTGGGACAGGGGGTGAACGGTAATGAAAAACTGTTTTTT
CASSLGQGVNGNEKLFF
>TRBJ1-6|NA|TRBV5-1|TRBD1
TGCGCCAGCGGAAAGACAGGGGATAATTCACCCCTCCACTTT
CASGKTGDNSPLHF
>TRBJ2-1|many|TRBV4-1|TRBD2
TGCGCCAGCAGCCAAGATACCGGGACTAGCAGCTACAATGAGCAGTTCTTC
CASSQDTGTSSYNEQFF
>TRBJ1-4|NA|TRBV5-1|NA
TGCGCCAGCAGCTTGGCCTCGGGGGCAACTAATGAAAAACTGTTTTTT
CASSLASGATNEKLFF
>TRBJ1-6|NA|TRBV2|TRBD1
TGTGCCAGCAGTATAATAGGACAGGGGAATTCACCCCTCCACTTT
CASSIIGQGNSPLHF
>TRBJ1-6|NA|TRBV6-6|TRBD1
TGTGCCAGCAGTTACAGGGACAGGGACTCACCCCTCCACTTT
CASSYRDRDSPLHF
>TRBJ2-1|NA|TRBV19|NA
TGTGCCAGTCAGTGGTCCCCAAGCTCCTACAATGAGCAGTTCTTC
CASQWSPSSYNEQFF
>TRBJ2-2|NA|TRBV19|TRBD2
TGTGCCAGTATTACCGGGACTAGCGCCGGGGAGCTGTTTTTT
CASITGTSAGELFF
>TRBJ2-3|NA|TRBV7-3|TRBD1
TGTGCCAGCAGCTTAATGGGACAGAGCACAGATACGCAGTATTTT
CASSLMGQSTDTQYF
>TRBJ2-1|once|TRBV7-2|TRBD2
TGTGCCAGCAGCTTACTAGCGGGGGGGCCTAGTGAGCAGTTCTTC
CASSLLAGGPSEQFF
>TRBJ1-3|NA|TRBV7-9|TRBD1
TGTGCCAGCAGCTTGGACAGGGTAAACACCATATATTTT
CASSLDRVNTIYF
>TRBJ1-3|NA|TRBV9|NA
TGTGCCAGCAGCGTAGCCCCCTTCGACTCACGCTCTGGAAACACCATATATTTT
CASSVAPFDSRSGNTIYF
>TRBJ2-7|many|TRBV6-6|TRBD1
TGTGCCAGCAGTTACTCGATTCGACAGGGCCACGAGCAGTACTTC
CASSYSIRQGHEQYF
>TRBJ1-5|once|TRBV3-1/TRBV3-2|NA
TGTGCCAGCAGCCAAGACGGCGGTCCGCCCCAGCATTTT
CASSQDGGPPQHF
>TRBJ2-1|NA|TRBV7-3|TRBD2
TGTGCCAGCAGCTTCGGAGCGGGGATGTACAATGAGCAGTTCTTC
CASSFGAGMYNEQFF
>TRBJ1-2|NA|TRBV19|NA
TGTGCCAGTAGCCCGAGGAGGGTTTATGGCTACACCTTC
CASSPRRVYGYTF
>TRBJ1-2|NA|TRBV7-2|NA
TGTGCCAGCAGCTCGGGAGGCAGCTATGGCTACACCTTC
CASSSGGSYGYTF
>TRBJ1-3|NA|TRBV3-1/TRBV3-2|TRBD1
TGTGCCAGCAGCCCAGGACAGGCCCGCTCTGGAAACACCATATATTTT
CASSPGQARSGNTIYF
>TRBJ2-3|few|TRBV6-2/TRBV6-3|TRBD2
TGTGCCAGCAGTTTACCTGCTAGACTAGCGGGGGGGACAGATACGCAGTATTTT
CASSLPARLAGGTDTQYF
>TRBJ2-1|NA|TRBV5-1|TRBD1
TGCGCCAGCAGCTGGGGGGACAGGGGTTTCAATGAGCAGTTCTTC
CASSWGDRGFNEQFF
>TRBJ2-1|NA|TRBV7-7|TRBD1
TGTGCTAGCAGCCCGAGGTTCGGACAGGGGGCGAATGAGCAGTTCTTC
CASSPRFGQGANEQFF
>TRBJ2-7|NA|TRBV5-5|NA
TGTGCCAGCAGCTTTAGTCCCGCCCGGGACTTCGCCTACGAGCAGTACTTC
CASSFSPARDFAYEQYF
>TRBJ2-5|NA|TRBV5-6|TRBD2
TGTGCCAGCAGCTGGGAGACTAGCGGACAAGAGACCCAGTACTTC
CASSWETSGQETQYF
>TRBJ2-4|NA|TRBV20-1|NA
TGCAGTGCTAGTGGGGGCCTACTATACAAAAACATTCAGTACTTC
CSASGGLLYKNIQYF
>TRBJ1-6|once|TRBV9|NA
TGTGCCAGCAGCGCGATGGTGGGGGGAGGTCTAGGTTCACCCCTCCACTTT
CASSAMVGGGLGSPLHF
>TRBJ2-7|once|TRBV5-6|NA
TGTGCCAGCAGCTTGGCAATACAGGGAATCTACGAGCAGTACTTC
CASSLAIQGIYEQYF
>TRBJ2-1|NA|TRBV2|TRBD2
TGTGCCAGCAGCGGACTAGCGGGGGGCAATGAGCAGTTCTTC
CASSGLAGGNEQFF
>TRBJ2-7|NA|TRBV2|NA
TGTGCCAGCAGGGACGGGACACGATCCTACGAGCAGTACTTC
CASRDGTRSYEQYF
>TRBJ1-1|NA|TRBV19|NA
TGTGCCAGTAGTATCAGGGAGAACACTGAAGCTTTCTTT
CASSIRENTEAFF